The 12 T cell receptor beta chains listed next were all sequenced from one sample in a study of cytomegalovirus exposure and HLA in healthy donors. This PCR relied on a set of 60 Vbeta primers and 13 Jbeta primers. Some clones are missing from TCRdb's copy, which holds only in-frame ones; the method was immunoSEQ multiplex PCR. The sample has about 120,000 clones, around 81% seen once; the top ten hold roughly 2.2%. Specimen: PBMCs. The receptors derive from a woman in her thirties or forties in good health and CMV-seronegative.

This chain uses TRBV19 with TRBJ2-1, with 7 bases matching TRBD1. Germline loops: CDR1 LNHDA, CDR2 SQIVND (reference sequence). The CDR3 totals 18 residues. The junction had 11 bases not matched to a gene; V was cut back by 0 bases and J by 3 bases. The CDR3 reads CASSIEGQVPSYYNEQFF. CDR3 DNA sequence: TGTGCCAGTAGTATAGAAGGACAGGTGCCTAGTTACTACAATGAGCAGTTCTTC.

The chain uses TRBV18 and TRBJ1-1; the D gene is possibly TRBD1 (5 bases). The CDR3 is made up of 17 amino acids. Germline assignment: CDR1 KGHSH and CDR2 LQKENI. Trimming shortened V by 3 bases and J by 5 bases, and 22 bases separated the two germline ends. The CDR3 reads CASSPYPRGIGRTEAFF. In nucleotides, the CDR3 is TGTGCCAGCTCACCTTACCCTAGGGGCATTGGCCGGACTGAAGCTTTCTTT.

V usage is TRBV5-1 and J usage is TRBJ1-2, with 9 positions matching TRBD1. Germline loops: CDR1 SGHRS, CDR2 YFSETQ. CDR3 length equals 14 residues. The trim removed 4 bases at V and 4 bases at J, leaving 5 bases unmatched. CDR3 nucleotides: TGCGCCAGCAGCCCAGGACAGGGGCCCTATGGCTACACCTTC. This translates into CASSPGQGPYGYTF.

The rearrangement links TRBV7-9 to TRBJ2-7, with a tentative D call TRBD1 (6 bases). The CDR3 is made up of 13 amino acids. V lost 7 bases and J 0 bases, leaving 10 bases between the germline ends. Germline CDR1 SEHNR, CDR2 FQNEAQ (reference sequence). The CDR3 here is CASTLGGSYEQYF. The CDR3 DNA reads TGTGCCAGCACTTTAGGGGGCTCCTACGAGCAGTACTTC.

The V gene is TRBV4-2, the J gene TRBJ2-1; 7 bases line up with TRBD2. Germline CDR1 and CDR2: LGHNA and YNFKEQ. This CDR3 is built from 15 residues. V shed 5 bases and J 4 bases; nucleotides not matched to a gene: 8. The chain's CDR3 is CASSNGGTDYNEQFF. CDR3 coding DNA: TGTGCCAGCAGCAACGGGGGGACTGATTACAATGAGCAGTTCTTC.

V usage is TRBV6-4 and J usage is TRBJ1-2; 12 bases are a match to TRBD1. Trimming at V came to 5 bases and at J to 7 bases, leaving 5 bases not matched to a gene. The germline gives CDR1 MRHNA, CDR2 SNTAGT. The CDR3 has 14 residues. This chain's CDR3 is CASSPGTGGLGYTF. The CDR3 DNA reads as TGTGCCAGCAGTCCCGGGACAGGGGGCCTTGGCTACACCTTC.

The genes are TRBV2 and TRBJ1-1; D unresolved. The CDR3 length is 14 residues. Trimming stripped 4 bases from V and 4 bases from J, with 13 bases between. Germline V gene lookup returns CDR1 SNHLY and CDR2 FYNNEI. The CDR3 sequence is CASSARSGSTEAFF. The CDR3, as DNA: TGTGCCAGCAGTGCCAGGTCGGGGAGCACTGAAGCTTTCTTT.

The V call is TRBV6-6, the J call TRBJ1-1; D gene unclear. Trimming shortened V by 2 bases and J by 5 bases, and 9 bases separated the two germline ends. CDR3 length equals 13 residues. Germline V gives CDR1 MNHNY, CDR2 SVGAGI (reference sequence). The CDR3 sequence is CASSYGSETEAFF. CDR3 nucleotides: TGTGCCAGCAGTTACGGGTCGGAGACTGAAGCTTTCTTT.

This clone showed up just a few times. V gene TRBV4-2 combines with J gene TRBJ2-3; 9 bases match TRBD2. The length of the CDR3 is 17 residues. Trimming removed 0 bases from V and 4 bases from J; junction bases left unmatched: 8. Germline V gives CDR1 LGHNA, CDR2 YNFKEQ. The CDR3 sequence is CASSQESGLALADTQYF. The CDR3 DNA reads TGTGCCAGCAGCCAAGAATCGGGACTAGCTCTGGCAGATACGCAGTATTTT.

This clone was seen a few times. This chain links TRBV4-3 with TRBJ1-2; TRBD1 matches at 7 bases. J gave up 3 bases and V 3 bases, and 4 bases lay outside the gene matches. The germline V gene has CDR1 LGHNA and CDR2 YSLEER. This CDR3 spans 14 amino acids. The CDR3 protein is CASSQPGQDYGYTF. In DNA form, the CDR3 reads TGCGCCAGCAGCCAGCCAGGACAGGACTATGGCTACACCTTC.

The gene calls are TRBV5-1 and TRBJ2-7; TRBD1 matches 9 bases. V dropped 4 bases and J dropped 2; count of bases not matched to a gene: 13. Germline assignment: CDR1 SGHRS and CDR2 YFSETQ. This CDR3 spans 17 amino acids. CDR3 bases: TGCGCCAGCAGCCTACAGACATCCGGGACAGGGACCTACGAGCAGTACTTC. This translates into CASSLQTSGTGTYEQYF.

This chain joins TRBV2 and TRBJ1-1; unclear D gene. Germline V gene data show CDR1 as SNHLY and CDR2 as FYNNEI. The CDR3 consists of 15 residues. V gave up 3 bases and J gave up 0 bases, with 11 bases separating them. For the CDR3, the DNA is TGTGCCAGCAGTGAGCGGGCGCGAGTGAACACTGAAGCTTTCTTT. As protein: CASSERARVNTEAFF.